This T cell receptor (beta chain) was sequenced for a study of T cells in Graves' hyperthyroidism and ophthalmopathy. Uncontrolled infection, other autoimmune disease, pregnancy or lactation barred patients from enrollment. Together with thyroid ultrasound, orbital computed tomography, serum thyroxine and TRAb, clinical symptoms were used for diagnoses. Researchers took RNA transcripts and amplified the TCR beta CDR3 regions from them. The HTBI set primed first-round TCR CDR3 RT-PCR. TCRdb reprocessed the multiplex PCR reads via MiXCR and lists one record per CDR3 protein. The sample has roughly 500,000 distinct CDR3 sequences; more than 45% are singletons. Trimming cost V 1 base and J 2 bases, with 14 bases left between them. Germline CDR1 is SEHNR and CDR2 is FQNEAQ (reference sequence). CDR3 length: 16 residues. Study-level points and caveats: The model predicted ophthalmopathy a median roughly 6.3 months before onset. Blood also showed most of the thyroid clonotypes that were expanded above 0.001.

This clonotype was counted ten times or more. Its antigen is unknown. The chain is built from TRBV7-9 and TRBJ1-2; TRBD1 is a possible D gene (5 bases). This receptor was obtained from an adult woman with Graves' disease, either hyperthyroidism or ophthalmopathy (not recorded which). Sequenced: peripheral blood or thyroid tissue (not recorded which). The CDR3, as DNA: TGTGCCAGCAGCTTAGGCCCGGGGACGGCGAACTATGGCTACACCTTC. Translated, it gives CASSLGPGTANYGYTF. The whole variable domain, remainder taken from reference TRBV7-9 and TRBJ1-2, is DTGVSQNPRHKITKRGQNVTFRCDPISEHNRLYWYRQTLGQGPEFLTYFQNEAQLEKSRLLSDRFSAERPKGSFSTLEIQRTEQGDSAMYLCASSLGPGTANYGYTFGSGTRLTVV.